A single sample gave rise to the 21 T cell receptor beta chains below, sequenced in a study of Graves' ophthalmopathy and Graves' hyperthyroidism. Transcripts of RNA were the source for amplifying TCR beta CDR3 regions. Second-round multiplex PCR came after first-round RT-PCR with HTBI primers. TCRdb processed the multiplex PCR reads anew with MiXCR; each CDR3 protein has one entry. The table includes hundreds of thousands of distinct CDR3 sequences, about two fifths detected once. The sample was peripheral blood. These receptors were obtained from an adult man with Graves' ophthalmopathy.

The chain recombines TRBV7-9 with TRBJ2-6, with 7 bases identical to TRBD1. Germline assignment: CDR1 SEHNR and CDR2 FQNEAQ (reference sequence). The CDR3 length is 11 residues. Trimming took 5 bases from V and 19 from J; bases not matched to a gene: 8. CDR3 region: CASSQEGALTF. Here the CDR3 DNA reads TGTGCCAGCAGCCAAGAGGGGGCTTTAACTTTC.

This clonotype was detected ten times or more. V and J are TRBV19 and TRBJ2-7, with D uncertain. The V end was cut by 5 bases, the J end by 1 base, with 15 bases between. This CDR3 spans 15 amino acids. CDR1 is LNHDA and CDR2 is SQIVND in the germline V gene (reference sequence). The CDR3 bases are TGTGCCAGTAGTGGTCATGGCCCGGAGTCCTACGAGCAGTACTTC. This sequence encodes CASSGHGPESYEQYF.

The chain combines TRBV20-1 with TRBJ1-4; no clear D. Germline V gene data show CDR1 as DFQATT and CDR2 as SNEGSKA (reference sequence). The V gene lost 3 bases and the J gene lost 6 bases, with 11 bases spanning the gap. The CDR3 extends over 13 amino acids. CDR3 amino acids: CSASLRVDEKLFF. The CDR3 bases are TGCAGTGCTAGCCTAAGGGTTGATGAAAAACTGTTTTTT.

Here the CDR3 DNA reads TGTGCCTGGAGTCCTGGGACAGGCCGCGGAGGCTACACCTTC. This translates into CAWSPGTGRGGYTF. The chain combines TRBV25-1 with TRBJ1-2, with 8 bases lining up with TRBD1. The germline V gene has CDR1 MGHDK and CDR2 SYGVNS. This CDR3 comprises 14 residues. V was pared by 11 bases and J by 8 bases, with 16 bases of the junction left unmatched.

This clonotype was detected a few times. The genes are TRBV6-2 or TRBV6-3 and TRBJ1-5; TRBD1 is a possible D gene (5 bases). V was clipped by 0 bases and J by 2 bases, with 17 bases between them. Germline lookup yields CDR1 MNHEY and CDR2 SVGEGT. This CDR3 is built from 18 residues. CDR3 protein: CASSYSKGGGSGNQPQHF. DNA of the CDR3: TGTGCCAGCAGTTACTCGAAAGGTGGGGGAAGTGGCAATCAGCCCCAGCATTTT.

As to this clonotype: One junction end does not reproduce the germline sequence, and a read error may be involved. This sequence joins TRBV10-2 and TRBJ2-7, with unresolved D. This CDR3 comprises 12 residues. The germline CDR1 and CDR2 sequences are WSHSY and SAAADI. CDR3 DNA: TGCGCCTGCAGTCCAGTCTCCTACGAACAGTACTTC. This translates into CACSPVSYEQYF.

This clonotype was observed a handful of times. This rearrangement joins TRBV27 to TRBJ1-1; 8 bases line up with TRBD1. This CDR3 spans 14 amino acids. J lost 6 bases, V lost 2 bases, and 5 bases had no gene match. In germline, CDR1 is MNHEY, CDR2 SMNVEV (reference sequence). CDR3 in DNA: TGTGCCAGCAGTTTAACTGGGACAGGAGCTGAAGCTTTCTTT. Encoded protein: CASSLTGTGAEAFF.

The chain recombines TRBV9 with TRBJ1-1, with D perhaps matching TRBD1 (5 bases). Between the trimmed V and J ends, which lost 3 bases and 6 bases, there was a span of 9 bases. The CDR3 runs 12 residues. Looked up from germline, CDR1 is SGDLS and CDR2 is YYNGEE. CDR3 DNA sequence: TGTGCCAGCAGCGATGGGGGGGCTGAAGCTTTCTTT. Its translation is CASSDGGAEAFF.

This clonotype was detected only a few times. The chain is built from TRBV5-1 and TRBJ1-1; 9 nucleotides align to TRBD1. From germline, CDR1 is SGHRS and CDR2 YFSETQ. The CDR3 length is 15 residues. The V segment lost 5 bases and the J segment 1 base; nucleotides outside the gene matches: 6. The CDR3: CASRGTGTENTEAFF. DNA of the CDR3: TGCGCCAGCAGGGGGACAGGGACGGAGAACACTGAAGCTTTCTTT. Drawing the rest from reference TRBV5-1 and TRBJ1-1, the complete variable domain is KAGVTQTPRYLIKTRGQQVTLSCSPISGHRSVSWYQQTPGQGLQFLFEYFSETQRNKGNFPGRFSGRQFSNSRSEMNVSTLELGDSALYLCASRGTGTENTEAFFGQGTRLTVV.

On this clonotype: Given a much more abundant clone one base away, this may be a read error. The CDR3 region is CASSMRGGDQPLHF. The CDR3 nucleotides read TGTGCCAGTAGTATGCGGGGGGGGGATCAGCCCCTGCATTTT. The V call is TRBV19, the J call TRBJ1-5, with D possibly matching TRBD1 (5 bases). The V gene's germline CDR1 is LNHDA and CDR2 SQIVND (reference sequence). The CDR3 covers 14 residues.

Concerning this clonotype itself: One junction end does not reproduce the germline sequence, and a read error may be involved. The CDR3 spells CSSVEQREPGELFF. In DNA, the CDR3 is TGTTCCAGCGTTGAACAGCGGGAGCCCGGGGAGCTGTTTTTT. This chain connects TRBV25-1 to TRBJ2-2, with TRBD2 matching over 8 bases. The CDR3 is made up of 14 amino acids. Germline lookup yields CDR1 MGHDK and CDR2 SYGVNS. Using reference TRBV25-1 and TRBJ2-2 for the parts outside the CDR3, the full variable domain is EADIYQTPRYLVIGTGKKITLECSQTMGHDKMYWYQQDPGMELHLIHYSYGVNSTEKGDLSSESTVSRIRTEHFPLTLESARPSHTSQYLCSSVEQREPGELFFGEGSRLTVL.

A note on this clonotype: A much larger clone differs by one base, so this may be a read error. The CDR3 DNA sequence: TGCAATGCTACGGTCCCTAGCGGGGGGGAAGAGACCCAGTACTTC. Protein: CNATVPSGGEETQYF. J is TRBJ2-5 and V is TRBV20-1; 12 bases are a match to TRBD2. The CDR3 has 15 residues. Germline CDR1 DFQATT, CDR2 SNEGSKA (reference sequence).

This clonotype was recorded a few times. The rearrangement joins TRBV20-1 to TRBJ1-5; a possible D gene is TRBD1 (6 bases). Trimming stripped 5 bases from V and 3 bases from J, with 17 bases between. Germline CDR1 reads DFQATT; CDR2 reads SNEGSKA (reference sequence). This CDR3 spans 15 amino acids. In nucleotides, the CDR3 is TGCAGTGCTCCTAGATGGGGGGCAGCCAATCAGCCCCAGCATTTT. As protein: CSAPRWGAANQPQHF.

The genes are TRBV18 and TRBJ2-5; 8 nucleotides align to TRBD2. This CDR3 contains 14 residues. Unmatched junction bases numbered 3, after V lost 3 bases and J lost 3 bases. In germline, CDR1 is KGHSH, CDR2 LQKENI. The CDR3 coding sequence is TGTGCCAGCTCACCGTCCGGGGGGGAAGAGACCCAGTACTTC. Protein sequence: CASSPSGGEETQYF. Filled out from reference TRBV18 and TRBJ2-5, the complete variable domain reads NAGVMQNPRHLVRRRGQEARLRCSPMKGHSHVYWYRQLPEEGLKFMVYLQKENIIDESGMPKERFSAEFPKEGPSILRIQQVVRGDSAAYFCASSPSGGEETQYFGPGTRLLVL.

The CDR3 region is CATSDLADWETQYF. DNA of the CDR3: TGTGCCACCAGTGATTTAGCGGATTGGGAGACCCAGTACTTC. V is TRBV24-1 and J is TRBJ2-5; weak D call: TRBD2 (5 bases). The CDR3 sequence is 14 residues long. Germline V gives CDR1 KGHDR, CDR2 SFDVKD. V was clipped by 1 base and J by 5 bases, with 10 bases between them.

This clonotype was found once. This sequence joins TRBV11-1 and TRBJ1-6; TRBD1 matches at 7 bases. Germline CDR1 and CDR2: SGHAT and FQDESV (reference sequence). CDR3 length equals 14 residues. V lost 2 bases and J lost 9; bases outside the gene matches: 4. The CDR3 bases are TGTGCCAGCAGCTTAAGACAGGGCAGTTCACCCCTCCACTTT. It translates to CASSLRQGSSPLHF.

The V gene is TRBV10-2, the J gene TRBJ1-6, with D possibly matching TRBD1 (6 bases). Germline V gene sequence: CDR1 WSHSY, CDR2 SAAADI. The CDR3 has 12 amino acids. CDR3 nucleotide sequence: TGCGTCCGACAGGATGGGCATTCACCCCTCCACTTT. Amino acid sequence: CVRQDGHSPLHF.

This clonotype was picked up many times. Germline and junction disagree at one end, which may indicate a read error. The CDR3 DNA follows: TGTGCCAGCAGTCTAAACGGTGGAGCTAATTCACCCCTCCACTTT. This translates into CASSLNGGANSPLHF. J is TRBJ1-6 and V is TRBV10-3; no clear D. Germline lookup yields CDR1 ENHRY and CDR2 SYGVKD. The CDR3 contains 15 residues.

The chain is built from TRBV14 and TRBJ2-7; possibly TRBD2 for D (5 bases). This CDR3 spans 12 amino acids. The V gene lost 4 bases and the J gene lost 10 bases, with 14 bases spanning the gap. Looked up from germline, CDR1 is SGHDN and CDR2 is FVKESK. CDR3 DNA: TGTGCCAGCAGCCCCGAGGGCACTGGACAGTACTTC. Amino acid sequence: CASSPEGTGQYF. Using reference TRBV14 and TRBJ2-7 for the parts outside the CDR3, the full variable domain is EAGVTQFPSHSVIEKGQTVTLRCDPISGHDNLYWYRRVMGKEIKFLLHFVKESKQDESGMPNNRFLAERTGGTYSTLKVQPAELEDSGVYFCASSPEGTGQYFGPGTRLTVT.

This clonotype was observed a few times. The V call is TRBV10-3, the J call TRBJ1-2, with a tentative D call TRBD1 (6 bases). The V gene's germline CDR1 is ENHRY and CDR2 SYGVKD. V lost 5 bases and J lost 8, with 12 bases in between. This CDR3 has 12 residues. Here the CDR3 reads CAISLQGDGYTF. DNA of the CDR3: TGTGCCATCAGTTTACAGGGAGACGGCTACACCTTC.

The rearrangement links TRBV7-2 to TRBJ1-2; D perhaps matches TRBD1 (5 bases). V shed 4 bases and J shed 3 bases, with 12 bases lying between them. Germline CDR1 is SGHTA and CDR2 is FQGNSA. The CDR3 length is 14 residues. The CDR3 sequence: CASSSRGAHYGYTF. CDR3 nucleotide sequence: TGTGCCAGCAGCTCCCGCGGGGCACACTATGGCTACACCTTC.